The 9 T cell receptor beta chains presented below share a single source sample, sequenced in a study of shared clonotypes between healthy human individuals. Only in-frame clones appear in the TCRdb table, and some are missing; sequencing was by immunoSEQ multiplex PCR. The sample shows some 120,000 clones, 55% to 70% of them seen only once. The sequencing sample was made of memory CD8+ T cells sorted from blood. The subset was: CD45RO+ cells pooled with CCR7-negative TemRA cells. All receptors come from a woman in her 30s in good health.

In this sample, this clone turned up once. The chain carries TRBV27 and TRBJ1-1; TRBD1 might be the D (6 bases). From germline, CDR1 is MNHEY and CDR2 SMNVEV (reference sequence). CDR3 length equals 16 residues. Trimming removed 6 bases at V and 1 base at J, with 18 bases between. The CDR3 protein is CASRIRSWGANTEAFF. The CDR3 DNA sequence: TGTGCCAGCAGAATCCGGAGCTGGGGGGCGAACACTGAAGCTTTCTTT.

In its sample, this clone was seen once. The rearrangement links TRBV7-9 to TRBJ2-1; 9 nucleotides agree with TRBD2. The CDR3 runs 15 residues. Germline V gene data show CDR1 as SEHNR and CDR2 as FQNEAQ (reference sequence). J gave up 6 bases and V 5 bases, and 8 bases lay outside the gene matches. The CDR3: CASSLGAGGVNEQFF. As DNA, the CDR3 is TGTGCCAGCAGCCTGGGGGCGGGAGGGGTCAATGAGCAGTTCTTC.

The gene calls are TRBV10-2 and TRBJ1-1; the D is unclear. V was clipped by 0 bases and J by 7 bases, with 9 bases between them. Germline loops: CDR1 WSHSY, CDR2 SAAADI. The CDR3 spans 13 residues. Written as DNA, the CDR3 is TGCGCCAGCAGTGAGTCGGAAGGATTTGAAGCTTTCTTT. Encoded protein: CASSESEGFEAFF.

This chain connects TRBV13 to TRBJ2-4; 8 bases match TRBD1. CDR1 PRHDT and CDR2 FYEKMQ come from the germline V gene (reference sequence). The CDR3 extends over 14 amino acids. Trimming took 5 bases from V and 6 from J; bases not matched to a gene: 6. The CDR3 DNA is TGTGCCAGCAGCATCCGGACAGGGCGAAACATTCAGTACTTC. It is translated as CASSIRTGRNIQYF. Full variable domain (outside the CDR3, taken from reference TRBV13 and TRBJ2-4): AAGVIQSPRHLIKEKRETATLKCYPIPRHDTVYWYQQGPGQDPQFLISFYEKMQSDKGSIPDRFSAQQFSDYHSELNMSSLELGDSALYFCASSIRTGRNIQYFGAGTRLSVL.

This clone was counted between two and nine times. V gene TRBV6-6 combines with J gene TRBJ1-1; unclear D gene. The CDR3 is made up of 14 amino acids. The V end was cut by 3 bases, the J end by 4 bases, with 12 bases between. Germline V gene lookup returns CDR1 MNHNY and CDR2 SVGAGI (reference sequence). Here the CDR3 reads CASSYGRDFTEAFF. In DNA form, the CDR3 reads TGTGCCAGCAGTTATGGGAGGGATTTCACTGAAGCTTTCTTT.

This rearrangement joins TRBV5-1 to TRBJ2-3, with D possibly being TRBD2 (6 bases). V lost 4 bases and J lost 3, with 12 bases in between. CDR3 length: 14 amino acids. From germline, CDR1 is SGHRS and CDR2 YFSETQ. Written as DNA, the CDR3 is TGCGCCAGCAGCCCCAGACTAGTGACAGATACGCAGTATTTT. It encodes CASSPRLVTDTQYF.

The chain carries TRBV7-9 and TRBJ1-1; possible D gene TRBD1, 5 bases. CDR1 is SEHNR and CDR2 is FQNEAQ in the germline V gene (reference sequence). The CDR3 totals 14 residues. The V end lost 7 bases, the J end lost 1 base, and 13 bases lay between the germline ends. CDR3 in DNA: TGTGCCAGCACCGAGGGGCCCCCGAACACTGAAGCTTTCTTT. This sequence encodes CASTEGPPNTEAFF.

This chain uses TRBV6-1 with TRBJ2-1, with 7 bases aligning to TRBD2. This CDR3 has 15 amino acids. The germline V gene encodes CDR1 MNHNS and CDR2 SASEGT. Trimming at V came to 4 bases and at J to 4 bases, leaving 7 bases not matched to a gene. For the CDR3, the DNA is TGTGCCAGCAGTGGGGGGGAGGGAGCATACAATGAGCAGTTCTTC. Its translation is CASSGGEGAYNEQFF.

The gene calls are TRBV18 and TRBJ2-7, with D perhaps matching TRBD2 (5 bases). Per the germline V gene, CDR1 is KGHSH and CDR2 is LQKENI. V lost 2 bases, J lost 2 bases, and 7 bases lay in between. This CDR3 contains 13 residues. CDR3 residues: CASSPGSTYEQYF. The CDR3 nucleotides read TGTGCCAGCTCACCAGGGAGTACCTACGAGCAGTACTTC.